A single sample is the source of the 24 T cell receptor beta chains below, sequenced in a study of post-analysis software for immune sequencing data. TCR beta cDNA libraries included unique molecular identifiers. In TCRdb, the PCR reads were re-called with MiXCR into one record per CDR3 protein. Found here are 700,000 to 900,000 distinct CDR3 sequences, roughly 50% of them singletons; the top ten hold 4.9%. Study outcomes and limitations: The five TRBV segments detected at higher frequency in patients than in controls included TRBV5-6, TRBV5-1 and TRBV20-1.

Their cognate antigens are unknown. The sequenced material came from blood. The receptors shown here come from a girl between 5 and 17 years old with multiple sclerosis.

This clonotype was counted between two and nine times. The chain combines TRBV12-3 or TRBV12-4 with TRBJ1-5, with D unclear. V gave up 2 bases and J gave up 0 bases, with 17 bases separating them. The CDR3 spans 18 residues. As DNA, the CDR3 is TGTGCCAGCAGTTTAAATTCTATGGCAGTCTATAGCAATCAGCCCCAGCATTTT. As protein: CASSLNSMAVYSNQPQHF.

The chain employs TRBV18 and TRBJ2-5; no clear D. Germline V gene lookup returns CDR1 KGHSH and CDR2 LQKENI. Trimming left V 3 bases short and J 11 bases short, with 28 bases between. The CDR3 spans 17 residues. The CDR3 reads CASSPLISGPDAEEQYF. DNA for the CDR3: TGTGCCAGCTCACCCTTAATCTCTGGACCCGACGCTGAAGAGCAGTACTTC.

The table lists this clonotype with a few counts. The rearrangement joins TRBV3-1 to TRBJ2-1; 9 bases are shared with TRBD2. V trimming: 0 bases; J trimming: 6 bases; junction bases outside the gene matches: 9. The CDR3 is 17 residues long. Germline loops: CDR1 LGHDT, CDR2 YNNKEL (reference sequence). This chain's CDR3 is CASSQDLPAGGLNEQFF. The CDR3 coding sequence is TGTGCCAGCAGCCAAGATCTTCCAGCGGGAGGACTCAATGAGCAGTTCTTC.

The chain uses TRBV6-4 and TRBJ2-5; 11 bases line up with TRBD2. The CDR3 totals 15 residues. J gave up 2 bases and V 7 bases, and 6 bases lay outside the gene matches. Germline V gene lookup returns CDR1 MRHNA and CDR2 SNTAGT. The CDR3 DNA reads TGTGCCAGCACTAGACTAGCGGGGCTACAAGAGACCCAGTACTTC. Protein sequence: CASTRLAGLQETQYF.

The genes are TRBV6-6 and TRBJ2-3; D possibly matches TRBD1 or TRBD2 (5 bases each). In germline, CDR1 is MNHNY, CDR2 SVGAGI (reference sequence). With 5 bases removed from V and 2 bases from J, the gap between germline ends came to 17 bases. The CDR3 sequence is 16 residues long. The CDR3 DNA sequence: TGTGCCAGCAGTACCTTAGGGGACCCACACACAGATACGCAGTATTTT. Translated, it gives CASSTLGDPHTDTQYF.

The chain uses TRBV20-1 and TRBJ2-5, with a possible D match to TRBD2 (6 bases). The J call could be wrong; TRBJ2-7 is a better fit for the DNA end. The V gene's germline CDR1 is DFQATT and CDR2 SNEGSKA (reference sequence). This CDR3 spans 14 amino acids. CDR3: CSARVIGRSYEQYF. The DNA of the CDR3 is TGCAGTGCTAGAGTGATCGGGAGATCTTACGAGCAGTACTTC.

The chain recombines TRBV6-2 or TRBV6-3 with TRBJ2-5, with D possibly TRBD2 on 6 matching bases. The CDR3 loop spans 14 amino acids. V lost 5 bases and J 1 base, leaving 11 bases between the germline ends. CDR1 is MNHEY and CDR2 is SVGEGT in the germline V gene. CDR3 sequence: CASSRFSGQETQYF. CDR3 in DNA: TGTGCCAGCAGTCGTTTTAGCGGCCAAGAGACCCAGTACTTC.

V usage is TRBV7-2 and J usage is TRBJ2-5; 8 nucleotides agree with TRBD1. The CDR3 consists of 15 residues. Trimming took 2 bases from V and 2 from J; bases not matched to a gene: 4. The germline V gene has CDR1 SGHTA and CDR2 FQGNSA. The CDR3 region is CASSLFTGGQETQYF. CDR3 nucleotide sequence: TGTGCCAGCAGCTTATTCACAGGGGGACAAGAGACCCAGTACTTC.

This clonotype was seen more than once but under ten times. The chain is built from TRBV27 and TRBJ2-7; 10 nucleotides match TRBD1. The germline gives CDR1 MNHEY, CDR2 SMNVEV (reference sequence). J lost 4 bases, V lost 6 bases, and 6 bases had no gene match. This CDR3 is built from 14 residues. The CDR3 region has the DNA TGTGCCAGCAGCCGGACAGGGGGTGCGTACGAGCAGTACTTC. Protein: CASSRTGGAYEQYF.

This clonotype has just a few counts. The J gene is TRBJ1-2, the V gene TRBV9; 10 bases match TRBD1. V was clipped by 0 bases and J by 4 bases; unmatched bases: 15. This CDR3 contains 19 residues. Germline V gives CDR1 SGDLS, CDR2 YYNGEE. CDR3 loop: CASSVGQGASQGLSYGYTF. The CDR3 coding sequence is TGTGCCAGCAGCGTAGGACAGGGGGCATCCCAGGGTCTGAGCTATGGCTACACCTTC. Complete variable domain (other parts from reference TRBV9 and TRBJ1-2): DSGVTQTPKHLITATGQRVTLRCSPRSGDLSVYWYQQSLDQGLQFLIQYYNGEERAKGNILERFSAQQFPDLHSELNLSSLELGDSALYFCASSVGQGASQGLSYGYTFGSGTRLTVV.

V usage is TRBV6-1 and J usage is TRBJ1-5; D gene ambiguous. Germline lookup yields CDR1 MNHNS and CDR2 SASEGT. The V end lost 4 bases, the J end lost 0 bases, and 13 bases lay between the germline ends. The CDR3 consists of 16 residues. DNA for the CDR3: TGTGCCAGCAGTGCGGCAGCCTCCTATAGCAATCAGCCCCAGCATTTT. Translated, it gives CASSAAASYSNQPQHF.

This clonotype showed up just a few times. The chain recombines TRBV11-2 with TRBJ2-7; D remains unclear. Trimming removed 1 base from V and 4 bases from J, with 14 bases in between. The CDR3 covers 15 residues. Germline V gene data show CDR1 as SGHAT and CDR2 as FQNNGV. The CDR3 DNA follows: TGTGCCAGCAGCTTAGTTTCCCCCTCGGATTACGAGCAGTACTTC. Protein product: CASSLVSPSDYEQYF.

This clonotype was recorded a few times. V gene TRBV20-1 combines with J gene TRBJ2-5; 9 positions agree with TRBD2. With V trimmed by 5 bases and J by 7 bases, 11 bases remained unmatched. This CDR3 region has 14 residues. CDR1 DFQATT and CDR2 SNEGSKA come from the germline V gene (reference sequence). CDR3 sequence: CSAHGAGGGGTQYF. The CDR3 region has the DNA TGCAGTGCTCACGGCGCGGGGGGGGGTGGGACCCAGTACTTC.

The V call is TRBV15, the J call TRBJ2-1; perhaps TRBD2 as D (6 bases). The CDR3 loop spans 16 amino acids. Germline V lookup: CDR1 LNHNV, CDR2 YYDKDF (reference sequence). The ends were cut back, 0 bases at V and 0 bases at J, with 9 bases in the middle. Written as DNA, the CDR3 is TGTGCCACCAGCAGAGAAGGACTACCCTCCTACAATGAGCAGTTCTTC. It is translated as CATSREGLPSYNEQFF. The full variable domain, completed using reference TRBV15 and TRBJ2-1, is DAMVIQNPRYQVTQFGKPVTLSCSQTLNHNVMYWYQQKSSQAPKLLFHYYDKDFNNEADTPDNFQSRRPNTSFCFLDIRSPGLGDTAMYLCATSREGLPSYNEQFFGPGTRLTVL.

The V and J genes are TRBV29-1 and TRBJ2-1; 8 bases agree with TRBD2. This CDR3 spans 13 amino acids. Germline CDR1 SQVTM, CDR2 ANQGSEA. V trimming: 6 bases; J trimming: 5 bases; junction bases outside the gene matches: 6. The CDR3 loop is CSVPGLGNNEQFF. The CDR3 DNA reads as TGCAGCGTCCCGGGACTAGGCAACAATGAGCAGTTCTTC.

This clonotype has at least ten counts. The rearrangement uses TRBV24-1 and TRBJ2-1, with TRBD2 identical over 11 bases. This CDR3 is 17 amino acids long. After removal of 3 bases from V and 1 base from J, the junction contained 4 bases not matched to a gene. In germline, CDR1 is KGHDR, CDR2 SFDVKD. The CDR3, as DNA: TGTGCCACCAGTGATGGGGCTAGCGGGAGGTCCTACAATGAGCAGTTCTTC. Translated: CATSDGASGRSYNEQFF.

This clonotype was picked up many times. The chain couples TRBV4-1 to TRBJ2-4; no definite D call. CDR3 size: 14 residues. The germline V gene has CDR1 MGHRA and CDR2 YSYEKL. Trimming stripped 0 bases from V and 3 bases from J, with 6 bases between. CDR3: CASSQEIVKNIQYF. The CDR3 DNA sequence: TGCGCCAGCAGCCAAGAGATAGTCAAAAACATTCAGTACTTC.

The chain is built from TRBV19 and TRBJ1-2; D ambiguous. The CDR3 length is 15 residues. V was pared by 4 bases and J by 5 bases, with 17 bases between. Germline loops: CDR1 LNHDA, CDR2 SQIVND (reference sequence). The CDR3 spells CASSSGRWTDYGYTF. The DNA of the CDR3 is TGTGCCAGTAGTAGCGGAAGATGGACGGATTATGGCTACACCTTC.

CDR3 sequence (DNA): TGTGCCAGCAGCCGAAGACAGGGCTTGAGGAACACTGAAGCTTTCTTT. Encoded protein: CASSRRQGLRNTEAFF. V usage is TRBV3-1 and J usage is TRBJ1-1; TRBD1 matches at 7 bases. This CDR3 has 16 residues. V lost 4 bases and J lost 1; bases outside the gene matches: 9. CDR1 LGHDT and CDR2 YNNKEL come from the germline V gene (reference sequence).

The chain is built from TRBV7-9 and TRBJ2-4; D could derive from TRBD1 or TRBD2 (5 bases each). Trimming removed 4 bases at V and 9 bases at J, with 16 bases between. The CDR3 has 14 residues. Germline CDR1 and CDR2: SEHNR and FQNEAQ (reference sequence). CDR3 amino acids: CASSSPSSGGIQYF. The DNA of the CDR3 is TGTGCCAGCAGCTCCCCCTCGAGTGGGGGCATTCAGTACTTC.

The chain is built from TRBV29-1 and TRBJ2-3; D gene ambiguous. The CDR3 contains 13 residues. V lost 4 bases and J lost 2, with 10 bases in between. Germline CDR1 and CDR2: SQVTM and ANQGSEA. Here the CDR3 reads CSVAGSPTDTQYF. The CDR3, as DNA: TGCAGCGTTGCAGGATCGCCCACAGATACGCAGTATTTT.

This clonotype was seen more than once but under ten times. One junction end does not reproduce the germline sequence, and a read error may be involved. The J gene is TRBJ2-7, the V gene TRBV4-3; D is perhaps TRBD1 (5 bases). Germline assignment: CDR1 LGHNA and CDR2 YSLEER. The CDR3 is 14 amino acids. The CDR3 nucleotides read TGCGCCAGCAGCCAATCCAGGGTCTCCCACGAGCAGTACTTC. This gives the protein CASSQSRVSHEQYF.

This chain connects TRBV6-1 to TRBJ1-2, with a tentative D call TRBD1 (5 bases). The length of the CDR3 is 14 residues. From germline, CDR1 is MNHNS and CDR2 SASEGT. The V end was cut by 6 bases, the J end by 0 bases, with 11 bases between. CDR3 in amino acids: CASRFQGSNYGYTF. The CDR3, as DNA: TGTGCCAGCAGGTTTCAGGGATCTAACTATGGCTACACCTTC.

This clonotype was counted between two and nine times. This chain uses TRBV20-1 with TRBJ2-1; no clear D gene. The CDR3 runs 11 residues. Trimming cost V 3 bases and J 6 bases, with 6 bases left between them. Per the germline V gene, CDR1 is DFQATT and CDR2 is SNEGSKA (reference sequence). The CDR3 region is CSARAVNEQFF. The CDR3 DNA reads as TGCAGTGCTAGGGCGGTCAATGAGCAGTTCTTC.